A single sample is the source of the 20 T cell receptor beta chains below, sequenced in a study of T cell responses to AZD1222 COVID-19 vaccine. TCRdb's copy holds only in-frame clones and misses some; the assay was immunoSEQ multiplex PCR. The sample lists about 150,000 clones; approximately 87% were seen once. The sample consisted of peripheral blood, taken 28 days after the second AZD1222 dose. Receptors were obtained from an adult who received the AZD1222 COVID-19 vaccine.

V is TRBV3-1 (or the pseudogene TRBV3-2) and J is TRBJ2-7; TRBD2 is a possible D gene (6 bases). V dropped 0 bases and J dropped 5 bases, with 11 bases sitting between them. This CDR3 is 14 amino acids long. CDR1 LGHDT and CDR2 YNNKEL come from the germline V gene (reference sequence). In nucleotides, the CDR3 is TGTGCCAGCAGCCAAGAGGGTGGAGGGCACGAGCAGTACTTC. It is translated as CASSQEGGGHEQYF.

The chain couples TRBV7-2 to TRBJ1-5, with 7 bases identical to TRBD1. Germline assignment: CDR1 SGHTA and CDR2 FQGNSA. CDR3 length: 14 residues. Trimming took 5 bases from V and 2 from J; bases not matched to a gene: 3. The CDR3 bases are TGTGCCAGCAGCATTGACAGGGGCAATCAGCCCCAGCATTTT. The encoded protein is CASSIDRGNQPQHF.

The gene calls are TRBV5-8 and TRBJ1-5; TRBD1 agrees at 7 bases. Losses at the gene ends were 4 bases for V and 4 bases for J; bases not matched to a gene: 8. The CDR3 has 15 residues. Germline CDR1 is SGHTS and CDR2 is YDEGEE. For the CDR3, the DNA is TGTGCCAGCAGCCTCCAGGGACAGCGGAATCAGCCCCAGCATTTT. This gives the protein CASSLQGQRNQPQHF.

This clone was seen just once. V usage is TRBV7-2 and J usage is TRBJ2-7; TRBD1 matches at 8 bases. This CDR3 region has 14 residues. With 5 bases clipped from V and 5 bases from J, the junction kept 8 bases outside the gene matches. Germline-derived CDR1 and CDR2 are SGHTA and FQGNSA. The CDR3 sequence: CASSTPGGADEQYF. For the CDR3, the DNA is TGTGCCAGCAGCACCCCAGGGGGCGCGGACGAGCAGTACTTC.

The chain recombines TRBV11-3 with TRBJ1-1; the D is unclear. Germline CDR1 SGHNT, CDR2 YENEEA. Deletions cut 2 bases from V and 4 bases from J, with 8 bases between. The CDR3 consists of 13 residues. The chain's CDR3 is CASSLSKATEAFF. CDR3 in DNA: TGTGCCAGCAGCTTAAGCAAGGCCACTGAAGCTTTCTTT. The variable domain in full, completed from reference TRBV11-3 and TRBJ1-1, reads EAGVVQSPRYKIIEKKQPVAFWCNPISGHNTLYWYLQNLGQGPELLIRYENEEAVDDSQLPKDRFSAERLKGVDSTLKIQPAELGDSAVYLCASSLSKATEAFFGQGTRLTVV.

J is TRBJ1-4 and V is TRBV11-2; perhaps TRBD1 as D (5 bases). V lost 0 bases to trimming and J lost 3 bases, with 8 bases between them. The CDR3 length is 15 residues. CDR1 and CDR2 (germline): SGHAT, FQNNGV. CDR3 residues: CASSLDRGANEKLFF. In DNA, the CDR3 is TGTGCCAGCAGCTTAGATCGAGGGGCTAATGAAAAACTGTTTTTT.

This chain links TRBV5-1 with TRBJ2-6, with D maybe TRBD1 (6 bases). V was trimmed by 3 bases and J by 1 base, leaving 8 bases between them. Germline values: CDR1 SGHRS, CDR2 YFSETQ. The CDR3 length is 15 residues. The CDR3 loop is CASSSTGSGANVLTF. The CDR3, as DNA: TGCGCCAGCAGCTCAACAGGGTCTGGGGCCAACGTCCTGACTTTC.

CDR3 sequence: CASSQDHVGPRLPPLHF. The DNA of the CDR3 is TGCGCCAGCAGCCAAGATCATGTGGGACCGCGTCTACCACCCCTCCACTTT. This rearrangement joins TRBV4-3 to TRBJ1-6; TRBD1 might be the D (5 bases). There are 17 residues in the CDR3. Germline V CDR1 and CDR2: LGHNA, YSLEER. V lost 0 bases to trimming and J lost 11 bases, with 20 bases between them.

The chain joins TRBV5-6 to TRBJ1-5, with TRBD1 matching 7 bases. The germline V gene has CDR1 SGHDT and CDR2 YYEEEE. V shed 2 bases, J shed 4 bases, and the junction held 6 bases outside the gene matches. The CDR3 has 15 residues. The CDR3 bases are TGTGCCAGCAGCTTCTCCGGGACAGCAAATCAGCCCCAGCATTTT. Translation: CASSFSGTANQPQHF.

The rearrangement joins TRBV1 to TRBJ2-2. TRBV1 is shown as a pseudogene. The CDR3 has 13 amino acids. The CDR3 loop is CTSSQGNTGELFF. The CDR3 nucleotides read TGCACCAGCAGCCAGGGGAACACCGGGGAGCTGTTTTTT.

The rearrangement links TRBV2 to TRBJ2-1; D call uncertain. V was pared by 8 bases and J by 5 bases, with 13 bases between. The CDR3 spans 13 residues. CDR1 SNHLY and CDR2 FYNNEI come from the germline V gene. The DNA of the CDR3 is TGTGCCAGCGGCACAGTAGCTAACAATGAGCAGTTCTTC. This gives the protein CASGTVANNEQFF.

This chain links TRBV29-1 with TRBJ2-3; D not resolved. Germline V gene lookup returns CDR1 SQVTM and CDR2 ANQGSEA. The CDR3 extends over 12 amino acids. Trimming removed 4 bases at V and 4 bases at J, with 9 bases between. The CDR3 spells CSVVQGSDTQYF. In nucleotides, the CDR3 is TGCAGCGTTGTCCAAGGGTCAGATACGCAGTATTTT.

This CDR3 is CASQEYTEAFF. The CDR3 nucleotides read TGTGCCAGCCAGGAATACACTGAAGCTTTCTTT. V gene TRBV6-5 combines with J gene TRBJ1-1; no clear D. Germline-derived CDR1 and CDR2 are MNHEY and SVGAGI. V was clipped by 8 bases and J by 3 bases, with 7 bases between them. The CDR3 covers 11 residues.

This rearrangement joins TRBV29-1 to TRBJ1-4; the D gene is possibly TRBD1 (6 bases). Germline assignment: CDR1 SQVTM and CDR2 ANQGSEA. The CDR3 is 12 amino acids. Trimming pared 4 bases from V and 7 bases from J, leaving 10 bases between. CDR3 in amino acids: CSVARGGEKLFF. The CDR3 nucleotides are TGCAGCGTTGCCAGGGGCGGTGAAAAACTGTTTTTT.

The chain uses TRBV6-6 and TRBJ1-2; D gene uncertain. Germline CDR1 MNHNY, CDR2 SVGAGI (reference sequence). V was cut by 6 bases and J by 4 bases, with 15 bases left in between. The CDR3 spans 14 residues. CDR3 amino acids: CASSRSPASYGYTF. The CDR3 DNA reads as TGTGCCAGCAGCCGATCCCCGGCGAGCTATGGCTACACCTTC.

The chain combines TRBV28 with TRBJ1-2, with 8 bases identical to TRBD1. Germline V CDR1 and CDR2: MDHEN, SYDVKM. The CDR3 is 13 residues long. The V segment lost 5 bases and the J segment 4 bases; nucleotides outside the gene matches: 3. The CDR3 nucleotides read TGTGCCAGCAGTCGGACAGGGACCTATGGCTACACCTTC. As protein: CASSRTGTYGYTF.

The V call is TRBV13, the J call TRBJ2-7, with unresolved D. CDR1 is PRHDT, CDR2 FYEKMQ, per germline (reference sequence). The CDR3 runs to 15 residues. V was shortened by 0 bases and J by 0 bases, with 9 bases between the two germline ends. The CDR3 DNA reads as TGTGCCAGCAGCTTAGGGGTAGCTGCCTCCTACGAGCAGTACTTC. Translating gives CASSLGVAASYEQYF. The full variable domain, with the rest looked up from reference TRBV13 and TRBJ2-7, is AAGVIQSPRHLIKEKRETATLKCYPIPRHDTVYWYQQGPGQDPQFLISFYEKMQSDKGSIPDRFSAQQFSDYHSELNMSSLELGDSALYFCASSLGVAASYEQYFGPGTRLTVT.

The chain links TRBV6-5 to TRBJ2-2, with D perhaps given as TRBD1 or TRBD2 (5 bases each). Germline CDR1 MNHEY, CDR2 SVGAGI. The CDR3 is made up of 14 amino acids. V was pared by 3 bases and J by 5 bases, with 10 bases between. CDR3 nucleotide sequence: TGTGCCAGCAGTTATGGGGGACCAACCGGGGAGCTGTTTTTT. Translation gives CASSYGGPTGELFF.

This chain links TRBV7-3 with TRBJ1-1; D is ambiguous. The CDR3 has 13 amino acids. V was trimmed by 1 base and J by 5 bases, leaving 8 bases between them. Germline V gene data show CDR1 as SGHTA and CDR2 as FQGTGA. The CDR3, as DNA: TGTGCCAGCAGCTTAAGGCGGACTACTGAAGCTTTCTTT. Translated, it gives CASSLRRTTEAFF. Combining the CDR3 with reference TRBV7-3 and TRBJ1-1 gives the whole variable domain GAGVSQTPSNKVTEKGKYVELRCDPISGHTALYWYRQSLGQGPEFLIYFQGTGAADDSGLPNDRFFAVRPEGSVSTLKIQRTERGDSAVYLCASSLRRTTEAFFGQGTRLTVV.

This clone was detected a few times. This chain joins TRBV15 and TRBJ2-2, with D possibly matching TRBD2 (5 bases). The CDR3 spans 14 residues. With 7 bases removed from V and 3 bases from J, the gap between germline ends came to 12 bases. CDR1 and CDR2 from the germline V gene are LNHNV and YYDKDF (reference sequence). The CDR3 is CATNSGSHTGELFF. In DNA form, the CDR3 reads TGTGCCACCAACTCGGGGAGTCACACCGGGGAGCTGTTTTTT.